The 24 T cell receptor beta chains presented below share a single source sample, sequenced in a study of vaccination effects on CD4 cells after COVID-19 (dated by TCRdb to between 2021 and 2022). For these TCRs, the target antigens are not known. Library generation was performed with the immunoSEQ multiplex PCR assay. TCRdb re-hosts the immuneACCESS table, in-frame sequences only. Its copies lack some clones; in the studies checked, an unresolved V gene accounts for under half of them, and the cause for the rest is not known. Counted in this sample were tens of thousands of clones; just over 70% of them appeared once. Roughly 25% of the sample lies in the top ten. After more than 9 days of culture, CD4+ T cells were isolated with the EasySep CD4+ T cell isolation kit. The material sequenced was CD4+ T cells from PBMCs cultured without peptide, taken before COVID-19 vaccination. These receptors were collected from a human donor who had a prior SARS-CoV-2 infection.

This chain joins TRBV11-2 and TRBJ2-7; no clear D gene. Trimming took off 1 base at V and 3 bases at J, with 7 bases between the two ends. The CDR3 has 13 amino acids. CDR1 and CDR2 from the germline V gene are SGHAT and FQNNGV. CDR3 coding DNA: TGTGCCAGCAGCTTAGTCCGCTACTACGAGCAGTACTTC. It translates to CASSLVRYYEQYF.

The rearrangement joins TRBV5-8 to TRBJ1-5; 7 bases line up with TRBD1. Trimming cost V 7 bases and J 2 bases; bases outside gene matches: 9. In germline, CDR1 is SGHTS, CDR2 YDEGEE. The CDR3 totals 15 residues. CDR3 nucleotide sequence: TGTGCCAGCCACAGGGGTGGTTTGGGCAATCAGCCCCAGCATTTT. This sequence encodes CASHRGGLGNQPQHF.

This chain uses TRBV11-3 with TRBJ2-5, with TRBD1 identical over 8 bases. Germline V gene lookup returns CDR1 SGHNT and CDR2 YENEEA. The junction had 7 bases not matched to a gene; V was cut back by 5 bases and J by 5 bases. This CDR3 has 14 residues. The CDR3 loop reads CASSGRGRGETQYF. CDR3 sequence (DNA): TGTGCCAGCAGCGGCAGGGGGCGCGGTGAGACCCAGTACTTC.

As DNA, the CDR3 is TGTGCCAGCAGCTTCATCTTGAGGACTAGCTCCTACAATGAGCAGTTCTTC. Amino acid sequence: CASSFILRTSSYNEQFF. The rearrangement joins TRBV7-6 to TRBJ2-1, with 7 nucleotides matching TRBD2. This CDR3 has 17 residues. Germline V gene lookup returns CDR1 SGHVS and CDR2 FNYEAQ. With V trimmed by 3 bases and J by 0 bases, 8 bases remained unmatched.

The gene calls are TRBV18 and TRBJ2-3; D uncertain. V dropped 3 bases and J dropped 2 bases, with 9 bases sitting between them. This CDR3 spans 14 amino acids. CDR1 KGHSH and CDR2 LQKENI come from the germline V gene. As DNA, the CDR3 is TGTGCCAGCTCACCGGTGGGGAACACAGATACGCAGTATTTT. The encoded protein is CASSPVGNTDTQYF.

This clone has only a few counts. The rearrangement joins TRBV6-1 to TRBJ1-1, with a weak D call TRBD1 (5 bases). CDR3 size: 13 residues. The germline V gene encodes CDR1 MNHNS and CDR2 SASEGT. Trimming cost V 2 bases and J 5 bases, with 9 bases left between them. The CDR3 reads CASSEYGGTEAFF. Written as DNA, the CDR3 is TGTGCCAGCAGTGAATATGGGGGAACTGAAGCTTTCTTT.

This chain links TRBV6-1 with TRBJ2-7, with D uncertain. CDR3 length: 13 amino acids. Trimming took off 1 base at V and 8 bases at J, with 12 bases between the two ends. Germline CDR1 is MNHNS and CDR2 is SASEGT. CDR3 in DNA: TGTGCCAGCAGTGAAGGCACAGCCCGAAAGCAGTACTTC. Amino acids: CASSEGTARKQYF.

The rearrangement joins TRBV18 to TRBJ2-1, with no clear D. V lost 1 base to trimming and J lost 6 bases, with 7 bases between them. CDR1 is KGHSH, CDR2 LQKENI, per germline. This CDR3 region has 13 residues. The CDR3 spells CASSPRHINEQFF. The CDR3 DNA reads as TGTGCCAGCTCACCACGGCACATCAATGAGCAGTTCTTC. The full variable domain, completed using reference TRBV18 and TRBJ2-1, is NAGVMQNPRHLVRRRGQEARLRCSPMKGHSHVYWYRQLPEEGLKFMVYLQKENIIDESGMPKERFSAEFPKEGPSILRIQQVVRGDSAAYFCASSPRHINEQFFGPGTRLTVL.

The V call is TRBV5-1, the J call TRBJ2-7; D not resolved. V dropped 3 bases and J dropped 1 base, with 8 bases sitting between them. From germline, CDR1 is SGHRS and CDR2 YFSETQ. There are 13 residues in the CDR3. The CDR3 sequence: CASSSRNSYEQYF. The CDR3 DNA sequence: TGCGCCAGCAGCTCACGGAATTCCTACGAGCAGTACTTC.

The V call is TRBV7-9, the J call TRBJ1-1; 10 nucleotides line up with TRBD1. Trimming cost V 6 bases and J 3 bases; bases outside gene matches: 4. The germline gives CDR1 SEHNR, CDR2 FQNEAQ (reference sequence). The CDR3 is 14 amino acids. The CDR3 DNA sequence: TGTGCCAGCAGGCGAGGGACAGGGGACACTGAAGCTTTCTTT. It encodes CASRRGTGDTEAFF.

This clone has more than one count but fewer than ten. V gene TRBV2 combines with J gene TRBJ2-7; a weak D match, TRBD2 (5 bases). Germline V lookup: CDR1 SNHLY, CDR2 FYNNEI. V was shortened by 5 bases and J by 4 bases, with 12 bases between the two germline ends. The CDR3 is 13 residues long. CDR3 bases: TGTGCCAGCAGTCCAGCGGATTTATACGAGCAGTACTTC. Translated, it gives CASSPADLYEQYF.

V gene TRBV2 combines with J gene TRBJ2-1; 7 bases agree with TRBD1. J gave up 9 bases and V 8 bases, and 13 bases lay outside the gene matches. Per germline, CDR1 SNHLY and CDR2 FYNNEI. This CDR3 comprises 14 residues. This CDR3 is CASRLQGVIGEQFF. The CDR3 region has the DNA TGTGCCAGCCGTCTCCAGGGGGTGATCGGTGAGCAGTTCTTC.

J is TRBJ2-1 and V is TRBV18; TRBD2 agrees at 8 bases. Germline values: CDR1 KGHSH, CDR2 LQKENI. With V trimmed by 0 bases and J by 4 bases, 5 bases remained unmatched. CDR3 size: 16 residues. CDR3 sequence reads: CASSPPSSGLYNEQFF. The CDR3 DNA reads TGTGCCAGCTCACCACCCTCTAGCGGGCTATACAATGAGCAGTTCTTC.

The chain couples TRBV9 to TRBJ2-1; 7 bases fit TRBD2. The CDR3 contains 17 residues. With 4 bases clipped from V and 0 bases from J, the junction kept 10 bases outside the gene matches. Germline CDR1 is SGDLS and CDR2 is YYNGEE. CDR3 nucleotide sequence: TGTGCCAGCAGCATAGCTGCTGGCGGGAGCTCCTACAATGAGCAGTTCTTC. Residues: CASSIAAGGSSYNEQFF.

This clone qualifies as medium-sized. As DNA, the CDR3 is TGTGCCAGTAGTAATCTAGTGACAGATACGCAGTATTTT. Translating gives CASSNLVTDTQYF. This chain links TRBV19 with TRBJ2-3; D gene uncertain. Germline V gene lookup returns CDR1 LNHDA and CDR2 SQIVND (reference sequence). The CDR3 is 13 amino acids. The V end lost 4 bases, the J end lost 3 bases, and 8 bases lay between the germline ends.

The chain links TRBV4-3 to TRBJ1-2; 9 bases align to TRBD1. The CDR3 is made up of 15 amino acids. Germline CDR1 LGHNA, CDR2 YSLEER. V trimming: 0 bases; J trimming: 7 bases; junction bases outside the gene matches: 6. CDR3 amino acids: CASSQDKQGARGYTF. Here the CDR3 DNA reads TGCGCCAGCAGCCAAGATAAACAGGGGGCGCGTGGCTACACCTTC.

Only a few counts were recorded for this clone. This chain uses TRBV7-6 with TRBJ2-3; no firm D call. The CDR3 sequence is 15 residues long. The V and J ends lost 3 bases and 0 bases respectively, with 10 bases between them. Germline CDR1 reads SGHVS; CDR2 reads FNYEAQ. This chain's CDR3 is CASSFTGSSTDTQYF. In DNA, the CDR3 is TGTGCCAGCAGCTTCACCGGGTCTAGCACAGATACGCAGTATTTT.

The CDR3 bases are TGCGCCAGCAGCCCCGGCGACAGGAACCACGAGCAGTACTTC. Translating it yields CASSPGDRNHEQYF. The V and J genes are TRBV5-1 and TRBJ2-7, with a tentative D call TRBD1 (6 bases). Deletions cut 4 bases from V and 5 bases from J, with 16 bases between. Germline CDR1 SGHRS, CDR2 YFSETQ. There are 14 residues in the CDR3.

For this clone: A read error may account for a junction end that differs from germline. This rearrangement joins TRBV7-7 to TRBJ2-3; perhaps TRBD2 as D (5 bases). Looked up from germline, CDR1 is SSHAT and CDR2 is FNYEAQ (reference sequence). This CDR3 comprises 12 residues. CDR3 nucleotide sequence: TGTGCTAGCAGTCAAAGCGGAGATACGCAGTATTTT. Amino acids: CASSQSGDTQYF.

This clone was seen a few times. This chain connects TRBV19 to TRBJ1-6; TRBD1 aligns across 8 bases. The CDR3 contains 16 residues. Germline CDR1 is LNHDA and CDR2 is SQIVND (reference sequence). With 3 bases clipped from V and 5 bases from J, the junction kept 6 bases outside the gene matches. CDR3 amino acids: CASSILWGQDNSPLHF. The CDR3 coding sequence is TGTGCCAGTAGTATCCTCTGGGGACAGGATAATTCACCCCTCCACTTT.

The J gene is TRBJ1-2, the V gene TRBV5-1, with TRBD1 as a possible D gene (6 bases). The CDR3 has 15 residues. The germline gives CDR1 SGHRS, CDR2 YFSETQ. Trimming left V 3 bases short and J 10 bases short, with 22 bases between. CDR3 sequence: CASSSHYRDPKDYTF. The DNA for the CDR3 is TGCGCCAGCAGCTCCCACTACAGGGACCCGAAGGACTACACCTTC.

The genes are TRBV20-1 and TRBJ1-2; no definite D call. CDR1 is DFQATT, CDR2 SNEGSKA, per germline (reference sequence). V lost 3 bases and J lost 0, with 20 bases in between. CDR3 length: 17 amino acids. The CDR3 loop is CSASSLAVGSPNYGYTF. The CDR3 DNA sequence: TGCAGTGCTAGTAGTTTGGCCGTCGGCTCCCCTAACTATGGCTACACCTTC.

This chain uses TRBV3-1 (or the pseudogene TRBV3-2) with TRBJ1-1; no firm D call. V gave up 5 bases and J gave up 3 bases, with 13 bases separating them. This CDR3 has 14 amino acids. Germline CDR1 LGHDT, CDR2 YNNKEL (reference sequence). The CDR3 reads CASSYYDRDTEAFF. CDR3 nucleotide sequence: TGTGCCAGCAGCTACTACGACCGGGACACTGAAGCTTTCTTT.

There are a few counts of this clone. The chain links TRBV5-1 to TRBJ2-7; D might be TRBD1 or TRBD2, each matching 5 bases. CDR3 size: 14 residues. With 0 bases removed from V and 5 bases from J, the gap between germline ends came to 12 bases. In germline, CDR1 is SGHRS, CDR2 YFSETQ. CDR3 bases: TGCGCCAGCAGCTTGGAGGCAGGGAGCAACGAGCAGTACTTC. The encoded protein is CASSLEAGSNEQYF.